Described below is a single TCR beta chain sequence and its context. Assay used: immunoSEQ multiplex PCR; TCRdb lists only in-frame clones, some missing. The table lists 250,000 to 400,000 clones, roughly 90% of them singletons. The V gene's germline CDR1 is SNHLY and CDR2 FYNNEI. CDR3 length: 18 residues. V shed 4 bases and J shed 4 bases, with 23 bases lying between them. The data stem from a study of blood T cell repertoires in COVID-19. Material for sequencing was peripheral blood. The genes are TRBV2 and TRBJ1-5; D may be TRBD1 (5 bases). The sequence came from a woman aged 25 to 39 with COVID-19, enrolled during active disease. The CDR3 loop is CASSVFGRAYDGNQPQHF. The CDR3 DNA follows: TGTGCCAGCAGTGTGTTTGGCAGGGCGTATGATGGTAATCAGCCCCAGCATTTT.